This T cell receptor (beta chain) emerged from a study of technical replicates of blood from four donors. This table comes from immunoSEQ multiplex PCR, and its TCRdb copy is limited to in-frame clones, with some not included. Seen here are tens of thousands of clones, 80% to 95% observed once, and the top ten hold about 3.6%. J lost 7 bases, V lost 3 bases, and 8 bases had no gene match. Germline loops: CDR1 LNHNV, CDR2 YYDKDF (reference sequence). This CDR3 contains 14 residues. The TCR sequence derives from a human donor in good health. Some clones in this sample may be carry-over from other donors' samples. Sequencing input: PBMCs. The chain is built from TRBV15 and TRBJ1-2; the match to TRBD1 covers 7 bases. CDR3 protein: CATSRGGQSSGYTF. The CDR3 DNA is TGTGCCACCAGCAGGGGGGGACAGTCGAGTGGCTACACCTTC.